This T cell receptor (beta chain) was documented in a study of blood T cell repertoires in COVID-19. Source study methods: Reference gene primers were amplified, and this amplification served to estimate nucleated cell counts. The table came from immunoSEQ multiplex PCR; TCRdb's copy has only in-frame clones and leaves some out. That table furnishes V, J and clone size, whereas the DNA furnished D and trimming. The profile shows approximately 160,000 clones, over 70% of them singletons. After removal of 2 bases from V and 4 bases from J, the junction contained 17 bases not matched to a gene. CDR1 and CDR2 from the germline V gene are LGHDT and YNNKEL (reference sequence). The CDR3 extends over 20 amino acids.

The receptor's source is a woman aged 80 or older with active or convalescent COVID-19. V and J are TRBV3-1 (or the pseudogene TRBV3-2) and TRBJ2-3, with 11 bases lining up with TRBD2. Sequencing used peripheral blood. For the CDR3, the DNA is TGTGCCAGCAGCCAATTCATGGAGGTAGCGGGGGGGCCTGTGTCAGATACGCAGTATTTT. Translating it yields CASSQFMEVAGGPVSDTQYF.